One and the same sample provided the 28 T cell receptor beta chains below, sequenced in a study of radiotherapy plus CTLA-4 blockade in lung cancer. The protocol was immunoSEQ multiplex PCR, while the TCRdb copy is restricted to in-frame clones and leaves out a portion. This table has some 49,000 clones, roughly 81% appearing once. Sequencing used peripheral blood, obtained from a patient treated with radiotherapy plus ipilimumab. These receptors all come from a human donor with non-small cell lung cancer whose response to radiotherapy plus ipilimumab could not be evaluated.

This clone was seen only a few times. The V gene is TRBV5-5, the J gene TRBJ2-7, with D uncertain. This CDR3 contains 15 residues. V lost 0 bases to trimming and J lost 3 bases, with 13 bases between them. Germline V gives CDR1 SGHKS, CDR2 YYEKEE (reference sequence). The CDR3 DNA reads as TGTGCCAGCAGCTTGGTGGGTCAGACACTCTACGAGCAGTACTTC. This gives the protein CASSLVGQTLYEQYF.

Notes on this clone: Other DNA sequences in the sample encode the same CDR3. The rearrangement uses TRBV7-2 and TRBJ2-7, with 9 bases identical to TRBD2. The J segment lost 2 bases and the V segment lost 6 bases, leaving 2 bases of the junction unmatched. Germline V CDR1 and CDR2: SGHTA, FQGNSA. The CDR3 runs to 13 residues. The CDR3 is CASRTSGTYEQYF. CDR3 DNA: TGTGCCAGCAGGACTAGCGGAACCTACGAGCAGTACTTC.

The chain couples TRBV19 to TRBJ2-1; D is perhaps TRBD2 (6 bases). The V end lost 1 base, the J end lost 2 bases, and 9 bases lay between the germline ends. Germline loops: CDR1 LNHDA, CDR2 SQIVND (reference sequence). CDR3 length: 15 residues. This CDR3 reads CASSIGLEPYNEQFF. DNA of the CDR3: TGTGCCAGTAGTATAGGACTAGAACCCTACAATGAGCAGTTCTTC.

The chain couples TRBV10-3 to TRBJ2-7; 8 bases agree with TRBD1. The J segment lost 3 bases and the V segment lost 2 bases, leaving 9 bases of the junction unmatched. The germline V gene encodes CDR1 ENHRY and CDR2 SYGVKD. The CDR3 loop spans 16 amino acids. CDR3 sequence (DNA): TGTGCCATCAGTGAGCTTCGGGAACAGGGGGACTACGAGCAGTACTTC. Its protein product is CAISELREQGDYEQYF.

The chain links TRBV6-5 to TRBJ2-7, with 7 bases aligning to TRBD1. This CDR3 is built from 15 residues. Germline V lookup: CDR1 MNHEY, CDR2 SVGAGI. V lost 6 bases to trimming and J lost 6 bases; unmatched junction nucleotides: 14. The DNA of the CDR3 is TGTGCCAGCAGGTCCCTCGGGACAGTTACCACCGAGCAGTACTTC. Its translation is CASRSLGTVTTEQYF.

Comment on this clone: One end of the junction does not line up with germline, which may come from a read error. This chain joins TRBV4-1 and TRBJ1-2; 8 positions match TRBD1. CDR1 is MGHRA and CDR2 is YSYEKL in the germline V gene. This CDR3 spans 14 amino acids. CDR3 loop: CASSQDLGTGVLSF. The CDR3 DNA is TGCGCCAGCAGCCAAGATTTGGGGACAGGTGTTCTCAGCTTC.

This chain links TRBV11-1 with TRBJ2-1; 10 bases map to TRBD2. This CDR3 region has 18 residues. The germline V gene has CDR1 SGHAT and CDR2 FQDESV (reference sequence). The ends lost 2 bases at V and 0 bases at J; junction bases unmatched: 7. The CDR3 sequence is CASSLRTSGPFSYNEQFF. CDR3 bases: TGTGCCAGCAGCTTACGGACTAGCGGACCCTTCTCCTACAATGAGCAGTTCTTC.

This chain uses TRBV9 with TRBJ2-7, with D tentatively TRBD2 (7 bases). The CDR3 consists of 14 residues. CDR1 and CDR2 (germline): SGDLS, YYNGEE. With 3 bases removed from V and 0 bases from J, the gap between germline ends came to 10 bases. CDR3 coding DNA: TGTGCCAGCAGCGAGGGGGGGACCTCCTACGAGCAGTACTTC. It specifies CASSEGGTSYEQYF.

V gene TRBV7-9 combines with J gene TRBJ2-3; 9 nucleotides agree with TRBD1. CDR1 SEHNR and CDR2 FQNEAQ come from the germline V gene (reference sequence). This CDR3 has 15 amino acids. The junction had 9 bases not matched to a gene; V was cut back by 5 bases and J by 6 bases. CDR3 sequence (DNA): TGTGCCAGCAGCCATAGCACGGACAGGGGTGATACGCAGTATTTT. Protein product: CASSHSTDRGDTQYF.

V is TRBV6-5 and J is TRBJ2-7; D is possibly TRBD1 (6 bases). Germline V gene sequence: CDR1 MNHEY, CDR2 SVGAGI. The ends were cut back, 4 bases at V and 4 bases at J, with 11 bases in the middle. There are 13 residues in the CDR3. The CDR3 DNA reads TGTGCCAGCAGTTTGAATCAGGGGTACGAGCAGTACTTC. Amino acid sequence: CASSLNQGYEQYF.

A remark on this clone: Other DNA sequences within the sample encode an identical CDR3. The chain combines TRBV2 with TRBJ1-1; 8 bases align to TRBD1. Unmatched junction bases numbered 7, after V lost 5 bases and J lost 5 bases. This CDR3 region has 14 residues. Germline V lookup: CDR1 SNHLY, CDR2 FYNNEI. DNA of the CDR3: TGTGCCAGCAGTTATGGACAGGGCGGGACTGAAGCTTTCTTT. Translated, it gives CASSYGQGGTEAFF.

This clone was found once. The V gene is TRBV2, the J gene TRBJ1-1, with D unclear. With 4 bases removed from V and 0 bases from J, the gap between germline ends came to 15 bases. This CDR3 has 16 amino acids. CDR1 and CDR2 from the germline V gene are SNHLY and FYNNEI. CDR3 coding DNA: TGTGCCAGCAGTGGGGCCGGTGTATTTATGAACACTGAAGCTTTCTTT. Its protein product is CASSGAGVFMNTEAFF.

The J gene is TRBJ1-5, the V gene TRBV6-1; TRBD1 agrees at 11 bases. V lost 4 bases and J lost 5; bases outside the gene matches: 7. The germline CDR1 and CDR2 sequences are MNHNS and SASEGT. The CDR3 runs 16 residues. Written as DNA, the CDR3 is TGTGCCAGCAGTGCCCCGGACAGGGGGCGCGATCAGCCCCAGCATTTT. Protein sequence: CASSAPDRGRDQPQHF.

This rearrangement joins TRBV27 to TRBJ2-1, with 13 bases lining up with TRBD2. The ends lost 6 bases at V and 6 bases at J; junction bases unmatched: 5. The CDR3 has 15 residues. Germline-derived CDR1 and CDR2 are MNHEY and SMNVEV (reference sequence). CDR3 coding DNA: TGTGCCAGCAGCCAAGGACTAGCGGGAGCCAATGAGCAGTTCTTC. Translated: CASSQGLAGANEQFF.

The table lists this clone with a count of one. The rearrangement joins TRBV28 to TRBJ1-5; maybe TRBD1 (6 bases). Looked up from germline, CDR1 is MDHEN and CDR2 is SYDVKM. V lost 3 bases, J lost 3 bases, and 9 bases lay in between. The length of the CDR3 is 14 residues. Written as DNA, the CDR3 is TGTGCCAGCAGTTTTGGACAGACCAATCAGCCCCAGCATTTT. Amino acids: CASSFGQTNQPQHF.

This chain uses TRBV28 with TRBJ1-5, with 9 bases identical to TRBD1. Germline-derived CDR1 and CDR2 are MDHEN and SYDVKM. V dropped 5 bases and J dropped 9; count of bases not matched to a gene: 20. The CDR3 totals 18 residues. CDR3 nucleotide sequence: TGTGCCAGCAGTACGTGGGCCCCCGGGGACAGGGTCACGTGGCCCCAGCATTTT. As protein: CASSTWAPGDRVTWPQHF.

This sequence joins TRBV28 and TRBJ2-1, with 10 bases identical to TRBD2. The germline CDR1 and CDR2 sequences are MDHEN and SYDVKM. V lost 6 bases and J lost 10; bases outside the gene matches: 12. There are 15 residues in the CDR3. The CDR3 spells CASRILAGFPVEQFF. The CDR3 DNA sequence: TGTGCCAGCAGGATACTAGCGGGGTTCCCCGTCGAGCAGTTCTTC.

This chain connects TRBV11-1 to TRBJ2-5; the D gene is possibly TRBD2 (5 bases). Per germline, CDR1 SGHAT and CDR2 FQDESV (reference sequence). Trimming cost V 5 bases and J 3 bases, with 13 bases left between them. This CDR3 has 14 residues. Written as DNA, the CDR3 is TGTGCCAGCAGCAGGTGGGGAGAGAAAGAGACCCAGTACTTC. The encoded protein is CASSRWGEKETQYF.

The rearrangement uses TRBV5-1 and TRBJ2-3; the D gene is possibly TRBD2 (6 bases). From germline, CDR1 is SGHRS and CDR2 YFSETQ. Trimming left V 5 bases short and J 6 bases short, with 13 bases between. The CDR3 is 13 residues long. CDR3 protein: CASRGAGMDTQYF. The CDR3 DNA is TGCGCCAGCAGAGGGGCGGGAATGGATACGCAGTATTTT.

The gene calls are TRBV5-1 and TRBJ2-7, with D maybe TRBD1 (6 bases). Germline lookup yields CDR1 SGHRS and CDR2 YFSETQ. The length of the CDR3 is 15 residues. Trimming removed 0 bases at V and 2 bases at J, with 12 bases between. This chain's CDR3 is CASSLGQAQPYEQYF. CDR3 DNA: TGCGCCAGCAGCTTGGGACAGGCTCAACCCTACGAGCAGTACTTC.

V usage is TRBV30 and J usage is TRBJ2-1, with D possibly TRBD2 on 5 matching bases. The germline CDR1 and CDR2 sequences are GTSNPN and SVGIG (reference sequence). The CDR3 spans 13 residues. The ends were cut back, 5 bases at V and 8 bases at J, with 16 bases in the middle. CDR3 region: CAWAFRVRDEQFF. The CDR3 coding sequence is TGTGCCTGGGCCTTTCGAGTGAGGGATGAGCAGTTCTTC.

This clone was seen once. The chain links TRBV28 to TRBJ2-1, with 8 bases fitting TRBD2. Germline V gives CDR1 MDHEN, CDR2 SYDVKM. The ends lost 8 bases at V and 0 bases at J; junction bases unmatched: 3. This CDR3 region has 14 residues. The CDR3 sequence is CASQREYSYNEQFF. The CDR3 bases are TGTGCCAGCCAGCGGGAGTACTCCTACAATGAGCAGTTCTTC.

This clone was counted once. The chain recombines TRBV6-1 with TRBJ2-7; 7 nucleotides align to TRBD1. Germline CDR1 reads MNHNS; CDR2 reads SASEGT. V gave up 8 bases and J gave up 2 bases; unmatched junction bases: 9. CDR3 length equals 14 residues. CDR3 protein: CASQLGTATYEQYF. The CDR3 coding sequence is TGTGCCAGCCAACTCGGGACAGCGACCTACGAGCAGTACTTC.

This chain links TRBV5-5 with TRBJ2-7, with D possibly being TRBD1 (6 bases). Trimming removed 3 bases at V and 3 bases at J, with 19 bases between. The CDR3 spans 16 residues. Germline lookup yields CDR1 SGHKS and CDR2 YYEKEE (reference sequence). CDR3 protein: CASSSAILTGHYEQYF. Written as DNA, the CDR3 is TGTGCCAGCAGCTCGGCTATTTTGACAGGACACTACGAGCAGTACTTC.

The chain employs TRBV2 and TRBJ1-3; D uncertain. Trimming removed 2 bases at V and 0 bases at J, with 11 bases between. CDR1 SNHLY and CDR2 FYNNEI come from the germline V gene. The CDR3 has 16 residues. The CDR3 DNA reads as TGTGCCAGCAGTGAAAGACTGATCGGCTCTGGAAACACCATATATTTT. This translates into CASSERLIGSGNTIYF.

The V call is TRBV19, the J call TRBJ2-1, with 12 bases aligning to TRBD2. Germline CDR1 LNHDA, CDR2 SQIVND (reference sequence). Unmatched junction bases numbered 3, after V lost 4 bases and J lost 8 bases. The CDR3 loop spans 14 amino acids. Written as DNA, the CDR3 is TGTGCCAGTAGTACCGGACTAGCGGGATATGAGCAGTTCTTC. It encodes CASSTGLAGYEQFF. The full variable domain, with the rest looked up from reference TRBV19 and TRBJ2-1, is DGGITQSPKYLFRKEGQNVTLSCEQNLNHDAMYWYRQDPGQGLRLIYYSQIVNDFQKGDIAEGYSVSREKKESFPLTVTSAQKNPTAFYLCASSTGLAGYEQFFGPGTRLTVL.

The CDR3 reads CASRRTGGLNEKLFF. The CDR3 DNA sequence: TGTGCCAGCAGGCGGACAGGGGGGCTCAATGAAAAACTGTTTTTT. The V and J genes are TRBV6-5 and TRBJ1-4; 10 positions agree with TRBD1. This CDR3 is 15 amino acids long. Germline trimming cut 6 bases from V and 5 bases from J; bases unmatched to any gene: 6. The V gene's germline CDR1 is MNHEY and CDR2 SVGAGI.

The rearrangement uses TRBV19 and TRBJ2-1; 7 nucleotides line up with TRBD1. Germline CDR1 LNHDA, CDR2 SQIVND (reference sequence). V lost 7 bases, J lost 0 bases, and 6 bases stayed unmatched. CDR3 size: 15 residues. The CDR3 DNA sequence: TGTGCCAGTAAAAACGGACAGGACTCCTACAATGAGCAGTTCTTC. Protein product: CASKNGQDSYNEQFF. The whole variable domain, remainder taken from reference TRBV19 and TRBJ2-1, is DGGITQSPKYLFRKEGQNVTLSCEQNLNHDAMYWYRQDPGQGLRLIYYSQIVNDFQKGDIAEGYSVSREKKESFPLTVTSAQKNPTAFYLCASKNGQDSYNEQFFGPGTRLTVL.